Listed here are 6 T cell receptor beta chains from one sample, sequenced in a study of human T cells and chemical hapten exposure. Indicated time point: patch test 2, 6 weeks after DPC sensitization. Treatment specified: therapeutic diphenylcyclopropenone sensitization with weekly scalp DPC. TCRdb ran MiXCR on the RACE reads and lists one entry per CDR3 protein. The sample yields 120,000 to 150,000 distinct CDR3 sequences, around 11% seen once. Specimen: whole blood, collected in connection with sensitization to the hapten diphenylcyclopropenone (DPC). The receptors were sampled from a woman in her forties or fifties with alopecia areata. Some clones in this sample may be carry-over from other donors' samples.

This rearrangement joins TRBV2 to TRBJ2-3; 12 nucleotides agree with TRBD2. CDR1 and CDR2 from the germline V gene are SNHLY and FYNNEI. The V and J ends lost 6 bases and 5 bases, in that order; junction bases with no gene match: 9. CDR3 length: 16 residues. The CDR3, as DNA: TGTGCCAGCAGCCTGACTAGCGGGAGTAGTGGAGATACGCAGTATTTT. Encoded protein: CASSLTSGSSGDTQYF.

The chain carries TRBV7-6 and TRBJ2-7, with 7 bases identical to TRBD1. The CDR3 extends over 15 amino acids. Looked up from germline, CDR1 is SGHVS and CDR2 is FNYEAQ. V shed 5 bases, J shed 5 bases, and the junction held 12 bases outside the gene matches. The CDR3 nucleotides read TGTGCCAGCAGCAAAGGGGGACAGCCTGGGCACGAGCAGTACTTC. This sequence encodes CASSKGGQPGHEQYF.

The table lists this clonotype with a few counts. V and J are TRBV14 and TRBJ1-1, with D possibly TRBD1 on 6 matching bases. V was trimmed by 2 bases and J by 3 bases, leaving 13 bases between them. This CDR3 region has 15 residues. Looked up from germline, CDR1 is SGHDN and CDR2 is FVKESK. The CDR3 sequence: CASSQNRARDTEAFF. CDR3 coding DNA: TGTGCCAGCAGCCAAAACAGGGCCCGGGACACTGAAGCTTTCTTT.

This rearrangement joins TRBV29-1 to TRBJ2-1, with 10 positions matching TRBD1. Trimming cost V 4 bases and J 2 bases; bases outside gene matches: 17. Germline CDR1 reads SQVTM; CDR2 reads ANQGSEA. The CDR3 is 19 amino acids. CDR3 sequence (DNA): TGCAGCGTTGTGGGGAGCTCGGACAGGGGGGCGAGGGCCTACAATGAGCAGTTCTTC. Encoded protein: CSVVGSSDRGARAYNEQFF.

The chain links TRBV3-2 to TRBJ2-2; TRBD2, the table's D call, lacks a check against the DNA. TRBV3-2 is recorded as a pseudogene. The CDR3 has 14 amino acids. The CDR3 here is CASRRTSGTGELFF. DNA for the CDR3: TGTGCCAGCAGGCGGACTAGCGGGACCGGGGAGCTGTTTTTT.

The rearrangement uses TRBV3-1 and TRBJ2-2; 11 bases agree with TRBD2. Germline values: CDR1 LGHDT, CDR2 YNNKEL (reference sequence). Trimming at V came to 2 bases and at J to 6 bases, leaving 5 bases not matched to a gene. The CDR3 spans 16 residues. The CDR3 region has the DNA TGTGCCAGCAGCCAAATAGCGGGAGGGCCGGCCGGGGAGCTGTTTTTT. Its protein is CASSQIAGGPAGELFF.